The clone carrying this T cell receptor (beta chain) was detected once. Its antigen is unidentified. The germline V and J ends were trimmed by 2 bases and 8 bases, with 15 bases remaining between them. Germline V gives CDR1 GTSNPN, CDR2 SVGIG (reference sequence). The CDR3 runs to 14 residues. These data are taken from a study of CD4 T cells in relation to SARS-CoV-2 and coronaviruses. Overall study context: TCR beta CDR3s were sequenced after roughly ten-day antigen culture of PBMCs. The restricting HLA molecule for shared crossreactive spike epitopes was mapped.

The unexposed donors gave CD4+ T cells in about 2011-2018, prior to COVID-19. CD4+ T cells were isolated from the cells after about 11 days of culture. Unexposed-donor CD4+ T cells were probed with SARS-CoV-2 S/N and four cold-coronavirus spikes, cells permitting. TCRdb's copy holds only in-frame clones and misses some; the assay was immunoSEQ multiplex PCR. The sample includes about 21,000 clones, 76% seen only once; the top ten take around a sixth. This receptor was identified in a human donor in good health. The genes are TRBV30 and TRBJ1-4, with TRBD1 as a possible D gene (6 bases). Specimen: CD4+ T cells from PBMCs, cultured in vitro. In nucleotides, the CDR3 is TGTGCCTGGAGTTTCTCGGGGGCTGGGGAAAAACTGTTTTTT. Residues: CAWSFSGAGEKLFF.